The present entry profiles one T cell receptor (beta chain) with its context. Its antigen target is currently unknown. Base-call qualities are not available, and no considerably larger clone is one nucleotide away. Receptors were amplified or captured by the immunoSEQ multiplex PCR assay. TCRdb limited this immuneACCESS table to in-frame rearrangements with V and J called. A share of clones is missing; checked studies link under half to unresolved V genes, and the rest is unexplained. The table for this sample lists about 140,000 clones; approximately 92% of them were counted only once. The ten largest clones add up to around 10% of the sample. This specimen belongs to a study of control samples from healthy donors and cancer patients (dated by TCRdb to 2020 to 2021). Counted from cysteine to phenylalanine, this CDR3 has 16 amino acids. Only the CDR3 part of the read is kept: 48 bases, read in frame from the first base. Relative to germline, V is 2 bases shorter and J is 3 bases shorter, with 16 bases between their ends. CDR1 and CDR2 (MDHEN, SYDVKM) derive from the germline V gene.

Rearrangement joined TRBV28 to TRBJ1-2; D gene: possibly TRBD1, on 6 matching bases. This clonotype originated in a man younger than 45 in good health. Sequenced input: blood. The nucleotides are TGTGCCAGCAGTTTAAGCCCTACAGGGTCTTACTATGGCTACACCTTC. Its protein is CASSLSPTGSYYGYTF.